The 3 T cell receptor beta chains below come from one sample, sequenced in a study of OX40 agonist ivuxolimab in advanced cancers. The table came from immunoSEQ multiplex PCR; TCRdb's copy has only in-frame clones and leaves some out. The sample has around 16,000 clones, approximately 90% seen once. Here the sequenced sample was CD4+ or CD8+ T cells sorted from blood, taken in a trial of the OX40 agonist ivuxolimab. The receptors come from an adult with an advanced solid tumor such as melanoma, head and neck, liver or kidney cancer.

CDR3 residues: CASSGKGLAADNEQFF. Written as DNA, the CDR3 is TGTGCCAGCAGCGGAAAGGGTCTAGCGGCGGACAATGAGCAGTTCTTC. The chain links TRBV9 to TRBJ2-1; TRBD2 matches at 7 bases. The CDR3 length is 16 residues. Losses at the gene ends were 3 bases for V and 5 bases for J; bases not matched to a gene: 11. CDR1 is SGDLS and CDR2 is YYNGEE in the germline V gene.

This clone is a singleton in its sample. The chain is built from TRBV19 and TRBJ1-5; D not certain. Trimming left V 1 base short and J 3 bases short, with 16 bases between. Germline V CDR1 and CDR2: LNHDA, SQIVND (reference sequence). The CDR3 is made up of 17 amino acids. CDR3 sequence reads: CASSIAGRVASNQPQHF. DNA of the CDR3: TGTGCCAGTAGTATAGCCGGGAGGGTGGCCTCCAATCAGCCCCAGCATTTT.

The chain carries TRBV6-1 and TRBJ1-6; 8 nucleotides match TRBD1. CDR1 is MNHNS, CDR2 SASEGT, per germline. Unmatched junction bases numbered 9, after V lost 5 bases and J lost 9 bases. The CDR3 length is 15 residues. As DNA, the CDR3 is TGTGCCAGCAGTAGTGGACAGGGTATGCGTTCACCCCTCCACTTT. It encodes CASSSGQGMRSPLHF.